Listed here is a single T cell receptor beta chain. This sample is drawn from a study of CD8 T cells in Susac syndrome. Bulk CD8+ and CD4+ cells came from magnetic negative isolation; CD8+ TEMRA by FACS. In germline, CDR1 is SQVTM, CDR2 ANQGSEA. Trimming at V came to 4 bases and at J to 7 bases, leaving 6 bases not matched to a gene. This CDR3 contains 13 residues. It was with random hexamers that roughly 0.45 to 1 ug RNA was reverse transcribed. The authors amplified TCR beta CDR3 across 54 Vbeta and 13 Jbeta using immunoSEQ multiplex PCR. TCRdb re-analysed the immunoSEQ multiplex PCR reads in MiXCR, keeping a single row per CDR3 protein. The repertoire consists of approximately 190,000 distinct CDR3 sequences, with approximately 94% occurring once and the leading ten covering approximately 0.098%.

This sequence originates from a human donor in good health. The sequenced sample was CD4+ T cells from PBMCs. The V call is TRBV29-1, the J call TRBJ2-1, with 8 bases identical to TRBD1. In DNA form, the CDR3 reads TGCAGCGTTGCCCAGGGGGCCGGGAATGAGCAGTTCTTC. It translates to CSVAQGAGNEQFF.